The 8 T cell receptor beta chains given below trace back to one sample, sequenced in a study of blood T cell repertoires in COVID-19. Profiled with immunoSEQ multiplex PCR; TCRdb holds only in-frame clones, not every one. The sample includes hundreds of thousands of clones, approximately 80% of them seen just once. Sequencing was done on a sample of peripheral blood. The receptor set was obtained from a woman aged 80 or over with active or convalescent COVID-19.

The chain employs TRBV28 and TRBJ2-7; 8 positions match TRBD2. Looked up from germline, CDR1 is MDHEN and CDR2 is SYDVKM. Trimming took 3 bases from V and 7 from J; bases not matched to a gene: 8. The CDR3 sequence is 14 residues long. In DNA form, the CDR3 reads TGTGCCAGCAGTTTCGGGGGGGCAACCGGTGAGCAGTACTTC. Translated, it gives CASSFGGATGEQYF.

The chain employs TRBV9 and TRBJ2-1; TRBD1 matches 9 bases. CDR3 length: 15 amino acids. J was trimmed by 2 bases and V by 7 bases; bases with no gene match: 7. Germline V gene data show CDR1 as SGDLS and CDR2 as YYNGEE. For the CDR3, the DNA is TGTGCCAGCGGGGGGGGACAGGGCCCCTACAATGAGCAGTTCTTC. This sequence encodes CASGGGQGPYNEQFF.

This clone was seen just once. The CDR3 reads CASSFFLDGGSSQHF. CDR3 DNA: TGTGCCAGTAGTTTCTTCTTGGACGGAGGATCGAGCCAGCATTTT. This chain connects TRBV19 to TRBJ1-5; unclear D gene. The germline V gene has CDR1 LNHDA and CDR2 SQIVND (reference sequence). The ends were cut back, 5 bases at V and 12 bases at J, with 23 bases in the middle. The length of the CDR3 is 15 residues. The complete variable domain, with remaining parts taken from reference TRBV19 and TRBJ1-5, reads DGGITQSPKYLFRKEGQNVTLSCEQNLNHDAMYWYRQDPGQGLRLIYYSQIVNDFQKGDIAEGYSVSREKKESFPLTVTSAQKNPTAFYLCASSFFLDGGSSQHFGDGTRLSIL.

This sequence joins TRBV6-2 or TRBV6-3 and TRBJ2-1, with 8 bases fitting TRBD2. The length of the CDR3 is 14 residues. The V and J ends lost 0 bases and 10 bases, in that order; junction bases with no gene match: 5. Germline V gene data show CDR1 as MNHEY and CDR2 as SVGEGT. The CDR3 coding sequence is TGTGCCAGCAGTTACTCCGGGGGGGGGTTAGAGCAGTTCTTC. Its translation is CASSYSGGGLEQFF.

This clone was counted once. This sequence joins TRBV5-1 and TRBJ1-2; D is unclear. Germline V gene sequence: CDR1 SGHRS, CDR2 YFSETQ. Deletions cut 2 bases from V and 2 bases from J, with 10 bases between. There are 14 residues in the CDR3. CDR3 sequence: CASSLHGQNYGYTF. CDR3 nucleotide sequence: TGCGCCAGCAGCTTACATGGTCAGAACTATGGCTACACCTTC. The full variable domain, completed using reference TRBV5-1 and TRBJ1-2, is KAGVTQTPRYLIKTRGQQVTLSCSPISGHRSVSWYQQTPGQGLQFLFEYFSETQRNKGNFPGRFSGRQFSNSRSEMNVSTLELGDSALYLCASSLHGQNYGYTFGSGTRLTVV.

The chain has TRBV7-9 and TRBJ2-1; 8 bases are shared with TRBD2. CDR3 length: 15 amino acids. J was trimmed by 8 bases and V by 4 bases; bases with no gene match: 10. Germline assignment: CDR1 SEHNR and CDR2 FQNEAQ (reference sequence). This CDR3 is CASSSQRLALHEQFF. In nucleotides, the CDR3 is TGTGCCAGCAGCTCGCAACGACTAGCGTTACATGAGCAGTTCTTC.

This clone was observed once. This rearrangement joins TRBV7-9 to TRBJ2-3, with 11 bases matching TRBD2. CDR1 is SEHNR, CDR2 FQNEAQ, per germline (reference sequence). The V and J ends lost 5 bases and 6 bases, in that order; junction bases with no gene match: 7. This CDR3 region has 15 residues. The CDR3 region is CASSNSGGDYDTQYF. The CDR3 nucleotides are TGTGCCAGCAGCAATAGCGGGGGGGATTATGATACGCAGTATTTT.

This clone was recorded once. CDR3 DNA sequence: TGTGCCAGCCAACGCGGGGGCGCAGGAACCTATGGCTACACCTTC. This encodes CASQRGGAGTYGYTF. The rearrangement joins TRBV28 to TRBJ1-2; D may be TRBD1 (6 bases). V was shortened by 8 bases and J by 4 bases, with 20 bases between the two germline ends. The CDR3 has 15 amino acids. Germline lookup yields CDR1 MDHEN and CDR2 SYDVKM.